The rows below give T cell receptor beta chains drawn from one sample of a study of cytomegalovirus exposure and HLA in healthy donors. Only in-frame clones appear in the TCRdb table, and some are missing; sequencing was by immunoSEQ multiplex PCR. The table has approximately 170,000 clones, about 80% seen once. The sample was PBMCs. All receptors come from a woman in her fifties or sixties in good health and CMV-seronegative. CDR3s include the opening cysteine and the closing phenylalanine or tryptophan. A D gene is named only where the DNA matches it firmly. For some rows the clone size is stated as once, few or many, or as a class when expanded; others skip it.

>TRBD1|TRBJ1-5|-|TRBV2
TGTGCCAGCAGGATCTCCGGGACAGGATATCAGCCCCAGCATTTT
CASRISGTGYQPQHF
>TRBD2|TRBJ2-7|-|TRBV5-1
TGCGCCAGCAGCCCTAGCGGGAGTGGGGAGCAGTACTTC
CASSPSGSGEQYF
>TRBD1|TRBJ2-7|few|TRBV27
TGTGCCAGCAGACCGGGACAGGTGATCTACGAGCAGTACTTC
CASRPGQVIYEQYF
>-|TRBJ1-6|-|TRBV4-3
TGCGCCAGCAGCCTCGCGGGGAATTCACCCCTCCACTTT
CASSLAGNSPLHF
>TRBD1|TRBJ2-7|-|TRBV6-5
TGTGCCAGCAGCCGTCCCGGGACAGGGATTAGGGAGCAGTACTTC
CASSRPGTGIREQYF
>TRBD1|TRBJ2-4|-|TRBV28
TGTGCCAGCAGCCCCGGGACAGGGTACCAAAACATTCAGTACTTC
CASSPGTGYQNIQYF
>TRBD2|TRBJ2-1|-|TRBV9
TGTGCCAGCAGCGTAGTAGCGGGGGTTGGTGAGCAGTTCTTC
CASSVVAGVGEQFF
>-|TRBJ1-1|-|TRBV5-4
TGTGCCAGCAGCTTGAAACGACAGTGGAACACTGAAGCTTTCTTT
CASSLKRQWNTEAFF
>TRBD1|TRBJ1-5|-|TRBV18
TGTGCCAGCTCAGGGGACAGGAATCAGCCCCAGCATTTT
CASSGDRNQPQHF
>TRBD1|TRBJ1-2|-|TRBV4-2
TGTGCCAGCAGCCAAGAAATGGGGACAGGGGAAATCTACACCTTC
CASSQEMGTGEIYTF
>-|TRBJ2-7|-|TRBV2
TGTGCCAGCAGTGTGGGGGCCGCCAACATTCAAACCTACGAGCAGTACTTC
CASSVGAANIQTYEQYF
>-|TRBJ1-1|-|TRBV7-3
TGTGCCAGCAGCTTAACGCCAGGATTTGTAACTGAAGCTTTCTTT
CASSLTPGFVTEAFF
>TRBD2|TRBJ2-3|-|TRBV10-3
TGTGCCATCAGGCCCGGGGGGGGTGAGTCGGATACGCAGTATTTT
CAIRPGGGESDTQYF
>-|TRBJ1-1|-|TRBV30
TGTGCCTGGAGTCTCAGAACTGAAGCTTTCTTT
CAWSLRTEAFF
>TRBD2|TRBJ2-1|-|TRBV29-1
TGCAGCGTTGTCACTAGCGGGAGCAATGAGCAGTTCTTC
CSVVTSGSNEQFF
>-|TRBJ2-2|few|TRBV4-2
TGTGCCAGCAGCCAAGTTCTAGCGAACACCGGGGAGCTGTTTTTT
CASSQVLANTGELFF
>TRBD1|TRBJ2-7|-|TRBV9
TGTGCCAGCAGCTTCGGACAGGCCGCCTCCTACGAGCAGTACTTC
CASSFGQAASYEQYF
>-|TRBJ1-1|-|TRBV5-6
TGTGCCAGCAGCTTGGGCAGGAATGGGAACACTGAAGCTTTCTTT
CASSLGRNGNTEAFF
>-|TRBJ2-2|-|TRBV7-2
TGTGCCAGCAGCTTTCGCGGGTACGGCACCGGGGAGCTGTTTTTT
CASSFRGYGTGELFF
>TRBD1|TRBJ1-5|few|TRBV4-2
TGTGCCAGCAGCCAAGGAGGGACAGGGACGGTAATTAGTCAGCCCCAGCATTTT
CASSQGGTGTVISQPQHF
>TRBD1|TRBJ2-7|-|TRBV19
TGTGCCAGTAGTGCAGAGGGGACAGGAGTATACGAGCAGTACTTC
CASSAEGTGVYEQYF
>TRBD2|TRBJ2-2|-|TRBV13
TGTGCCAGCACCTACGGGACTAGCGGGGCAGGGGAGCTGTTTTTT
CASTYGTSGAGELFF
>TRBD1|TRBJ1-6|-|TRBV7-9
TGTTCCAGCAGCGCTACAGGGGATAATTCACCCCTCCACTTT
CSSSATGDNSPLHF
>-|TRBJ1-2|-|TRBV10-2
TGCGCCAGCAGCCGCCCAGACAGGACTAACTATGGCTACACCTTC
CASSRPDRTNYGYTF
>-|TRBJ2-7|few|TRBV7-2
TGTGCCAGCAGCGTAGCCTACTCCTACGAGCAGTACTTC
CASSVAYSYEQYF
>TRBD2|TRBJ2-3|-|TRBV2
TGTGCCAGCGCCTGGACTAGCTTGGGAGATACGCAGTATTTT
CASAWTSLGDTQYF
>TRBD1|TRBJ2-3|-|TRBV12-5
TGTGCTAGTGGTTTGGGGACAGGACCCACAGATACGCAGTATTTT
CASGLGTGPTDTQYF
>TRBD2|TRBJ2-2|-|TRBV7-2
TGTGCCAGCAGCGTATCAGCGGGAGTTAGCACCGGGGAGCTGTTTTTT
CASSVSAGVSTGELFF
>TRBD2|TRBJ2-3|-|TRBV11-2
TGTGCCAGCAGCTTGGGGCGGGGGGTCCACACAGATACGCAGTATTTT
CASSLGRGVHTDTQYF
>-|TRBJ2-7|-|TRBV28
TGTGCCAGCAGAGGGGGCTCCTACGAGCAGTACTTC
CASRGGSYEQYF
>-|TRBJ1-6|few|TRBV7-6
TGTGCCAGCAGCTTAGAGGGATCCGGGGCCTATAATTCACCCCTCCACTTT
CASSLEGSGAYNSPLHF
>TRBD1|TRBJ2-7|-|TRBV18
TGTGCCAGCTCACCGGTAGGGGGCGAAAGCGAGCAGTACTTC
CASSPVGGESEQYF
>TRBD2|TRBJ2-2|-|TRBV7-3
TGTGCCAGCAGCCCCGGGACTAGCGGGGAGCTGTTTTTT
CASSPGTSGELFF
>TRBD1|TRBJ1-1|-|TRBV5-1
TGCGCCAGCAGCTCTGGACAGGGAGTCGCGAACACTGAAGCTTTCTTT
CASSSGQGVANTEAFF
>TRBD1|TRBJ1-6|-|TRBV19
TGTGCCAGTAGTATAGTGGGACGACAGGGGGCTGGATCACCCCTCCACTTT
CASSIVGRQGAGSPLHF
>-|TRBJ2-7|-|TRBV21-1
TGTGCCAGCCGAGAAGGGGCAGGGGCGACCAGCTCCTACGAGAAGTACTTC
CASREGAGATSSYEKYF
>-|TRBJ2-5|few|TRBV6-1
TGTGCCAGCAGTGAAGGTTGGAGGGAGACCCAGTACTTC
CASSEGWRETQYF
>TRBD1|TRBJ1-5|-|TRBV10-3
TGTGCCATCAGTGAGTCTGGGACAGAGTATCAGCCCCAGCATTTT
CAISESGTEYQPQHF
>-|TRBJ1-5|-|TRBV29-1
TGCAGCGTTGAAGTGGGTTTCGGGGTTGGTCAGCCCCAGCATTTT
CSVEVGFGVGQPQHF
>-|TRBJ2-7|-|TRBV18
TGTGCCAGCTCACCGCCCCAGGCCTCCTACGAGCAGTACTTC
CASSPPQASYEQYF
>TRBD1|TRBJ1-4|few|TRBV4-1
TGCGCCAGCAGCATTTCGACAGGGGGCAATGAAAAACTGTTTTTT
CASSISTGGNEKLFF
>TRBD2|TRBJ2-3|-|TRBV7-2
TGTGCCAGCAGCTTAGGAATTAGCGGGAAGTTAGATACGCAGTATTTT
CASSLGISGKLDTQYF
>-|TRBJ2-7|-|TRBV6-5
TGTGCCAGCAGTTACAGGGGATGGGACGAGCAGTACTTC
CASSYRGWDEQYF
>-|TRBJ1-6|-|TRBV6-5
TGTGCCAGCGGCCCCGAACATAATTCACCCCTCCACTTT
CASGPEHNSPLHF
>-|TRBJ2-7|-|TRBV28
TGTGCCAGCAGTTCCCAAACCTACGAGCAGTACTTC
CASSSQTYEQYF
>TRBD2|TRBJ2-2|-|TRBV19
TGTGCCAGTAGTCCCCTTGGGACTAGCGGGAGATCCGGGGAGCTGTTTTTT
CASSPLGTSGRSGELFF
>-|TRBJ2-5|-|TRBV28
TGTGCCAGCAGCCGGCTCAAAGGGGTAGGGGGAGAGACCCAGTACTTC
CASSRLKGVGGETQYF
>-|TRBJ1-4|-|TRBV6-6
TGTGCCAGCACCCAGGGAACAGGGAATGAAAAACTGTTTTTT
CASTQGTGNEKLFF
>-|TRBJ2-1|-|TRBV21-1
TGTGCCAGCAGCAAAGGACTAGCGGGGAACAATGAGCAGTTCTTC
CASSKGLAGNNEQFF
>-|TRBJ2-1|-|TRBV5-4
TGTGCCAGCAGCTTTGAGGGAGGCCCCTACAATGAGCAGTTCTTC
CASSFEGGPYNEQFF
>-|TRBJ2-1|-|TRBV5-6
TGTGCCAGCAGCTTCGTGACAGAGGCTAATGAGCAGTTCTTC
CASSFVTEANEQFF
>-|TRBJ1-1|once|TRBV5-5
TGTGCCAGCAGCAAACCCCTGCCCGGGACTGAAGCTTTCTTT
CASSKPLPGTEAFF
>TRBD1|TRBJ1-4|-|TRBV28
TGTGCCAGCAGTTTCCCCCAGGGGGCTAATGAAAAACTGTTTTTT
CASSFPQGANEKLFF
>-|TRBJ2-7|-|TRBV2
TGTGCCAGCAGTGAAGGGACAACGTCGTCCTACGAGCAGTACTTC
CASSEGTTSSYEQYF
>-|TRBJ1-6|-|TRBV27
TGTGCCAGCAGTTGGGCGGACAGCGGCAGGATGGGCAATTCACCCCTCCACTTT
CASSWADSGRMGNSPLHF
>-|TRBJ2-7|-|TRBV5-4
TGTGCCAGCAGGCGGGCCTTGGAGGCCTACGAGCAGTACTTC
CASRRALEAYEQYF
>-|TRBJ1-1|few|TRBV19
TGTGCCAGTAGTATTTACGTTAGGAACACTGAAGCTTTCTTT
CASSIYVRNTEAFF
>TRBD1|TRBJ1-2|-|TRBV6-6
TGTGCCAGCAGCTCAACGGACAGGGGGTACTATGGCTACACCTTC
CASSSTDRGYYGYTF
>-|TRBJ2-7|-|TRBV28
TGTGCCAGCAGTTTTGCGGCTTCCAAGACCACTGGATACGAGCAGTACTTC
CASSFAASKTTGYEQYF
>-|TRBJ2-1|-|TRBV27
TGTGCCAGCAGTTTATTAGCGGTCGGAGTCTACAATGAGCAGTTCTTC
CASSLLAVGVYNEQFF